A single sample gave rise to the 22 T cell receptor beta chains below, sequenced in a study of cytomegalovirus exposure and HLA in healthy donors. It was with 60 Vbeta and 13 Jbeta primers that the PCR ran. Data came from immunoSEQ multiplex PCR; TCRdb stores just in-frame clones and leaves some out. The sample records 110,000 or so clones, about 68% being singletons. The sequenced sample was PBMCs. The receptors derive from a woman between 40 and 55 years old in good health and CMV-seropositive.

V gene TRBV15 combines with J gene TRBJ2-7, with 8 bases identical to TRBD1. The CDR3 length is 15 residues. Germline V gives CDR1 LNHNV, CDR2 YYDKDF (reference sequence). Unmatched junction bases numbered 4, after V lost 0 bases and J lost 3 bases. The CDR3 is CATSRERTGNYEQYF. DNA for the CDR3: TGTGCCACCAGCAGAGAGCGGACAGGGAACTACGAGCAGTACTTC.

The chain employs TRBV10-1 and TRBJ2-4, with D unresolved. The CDR3 length is 16 residues. Germline V CDR1 and CDR2: WNHNN, SYGVQD (reference sequence). V was clipped by 0 bases and J by 1 base, with 10 bases between them. DNA for the CDR3: TGCGCCAGCAGTGAGTCTCTGGCGCGGGCCAAAAACATTCAGTACTTC. Translating gives CASSESLARAKNIQYF.

This clone was picked up a small number of times. The rearrangement uses TRBV6-5 and TRBJ2-5, with TRBD1 matching over 11 bases. The J call may be mistaken, given a closer DNA end match to TRBJ2-7. CDR3 length equals 15 residues. CDR1 and CDR2 (germline): MNHEY, SVGAGI. The CDR3: CASSPPGTGGYEQYF. DNA of the CDR3: TGTGCCAGCAGTCCCCCCGGGACAGGGGGGTACGAGCAGTACTTC.

The chain joins TRBV5-1 to TRBJ2-1; TRBD2 might be the D (6 bases). CDR1 SGHRS and CDR2 YFSETQ come from the germline V gene. Trimming cost V 0 bases and J 7 bases, with 8 bases left between them. This CDR3 region has 13 residues. CDR3 loop: CASSLGGENEQFF. Written as DNA, the CDR3 is TGCGCCAGCAGCTTGGGGGGGGAGAATGAGCAGTTCTTC.

The chain joins TRBV19 to TRBJ2-7, with 12 bases lining up with TRBD1. This CDR3 region has 15 residues. After removal of 5 bases from V and 1 base from J, the junction contained 3 bases not matched to a gene. Germline CDR1 LNHDA, CDR2 SQIVND (reference sequence). CDR3 sequence (DNA): TGTGCCAGTAGTCCGGGACAGGGGGCATCCTACGAGCAGTACTTC. Its translation is CASSPGQGASYEQYF. The variable domain in full, with the rest retrieved from reference TRBV19 and TRBJ2-7, is DGGITQSPKYLFRKEGQNVTLSCEQNLNHDAMYWYRQDPGQGLRLIYYSQIVNDFQKGDIAEGYSVSREKKESFPLTVTSAQKNPTAFYLCASSPGQGASYEQYFGPGTRLTVT.

This clone was seen a handful of times. The gene calls are TRBV12-5 and TRBJ1-5, with TRBD1 as a possible D gene (5 bases). Germline V gene lookup returns CDR1 LGHNT and CDR2 FRNRAP. V lost 8 bases and J 4 bases, leaving 12 bases between the germline ends. The CDR3 runs to 13 residues. The CDR3 protein is CASQQQVNQPQHF. CDR3 in DNA: TGTGCTAGTCAACAACAGGTAAATCAGCCCCAGCATTTT.

The table lists this clone with a count of one. CDR3 bases: TGCGCCAGCAGCGCGACTAGCGGGAGCTCCTACAATGAGCAGTTCTTC. Translation gives CASSATSGSSYNEQFF. The gene calls are TRBV5-1 and TRBJ2-1; 12 bases fit TRBD2. The CDR3 sequence is 16 residues long. Trimming removed 4 bases from V and 0 bases from J; junction bases left unmatched: 2. Germline V CDR1 and CDR2: SGHRS, YFSETQ. The entire variable domain, with the rest obtained from reference TRBV5-1 and TRBJ2-1, is as follows: KAGVTQTPRYLIKTRGQQVTLSCSPISGHRSVSWYQQTPGQGLQFLFEYFSETQRNKGNFPGRFSGRQFSNSRSEMNVSTLELGDSALYLCASSATSGSSYNEQFFGPGTRLTVL.

The V and J genes are TRBV19 and TRBJ1-4; 10 positions match TRBD1. V was clipped by 1 base and J by 10 bases; unmatched bases: 6. The germline CDR1 and CDR2 sequences are LNHDA and SQIVND (reference sequence). This CDR3 has 15 amino acids. CDR3 protein: CASSIGQGARGKLFF. CDR3 nucleotide sequence: TGTGCCAGTAGTATAGGACAGGGGGCGCGCGGAAAACTGTTTTTT.

The chain employs TRBV4-2 and TRBJ2-1; 10 bases map to TRBD2. The CDR3 runs 17 residues. Germline CDR1 and CDR2: LGHNA and YNFKEQ. The junction had 10 bases not matched to a gene; V was cut back by 3 bases and J by 5 bases. The CDR3 loop is CASSQAVLAGLNNEQFF. CDR3 DNA sequence: TGTGCCAGCAGCCAGGCCGTACTAGCGGGGCTCAACAATGAGCAGTTCTTC.

J is TRBJ2-6 and V is TRBV5-1; D gene uncertain. This CDR3 comprises 16 residues. The germline CDR1 and CDR2 sequences are SGHRS and YFSETQ. Trimming took off 1 base at V and 0 bases at J, with 8 bases between the two ends. The CDR3 nucleotides are TGCGCCAGCAGCTTGCCAGACAACTCTGGGGCCAACGTCCTGACTTTC. Amino acids: CASSLPDNSGANVLTF.

J is TRBJ1-1 and V is TRBV30; possible D gene TRBD1, 5 bases. The CDR3 runs to 15 residues. V was clipped by 4 bases and J by 3 bases, with 18 bases between them. The germline V gene has CDR1 GTSNPN and CDR2 SVGIG (reference sequence). The CDR3 protein is CAWTWGGFRDTEAFF. The DNA of the CDR3 is TGTGCCTGGACCTGGGGGGGGTTCAGGGACACTGAAGCTTTCTTT.

This clone appeared a few times. Written as DNA, the CDR3 is TGTGCCAGCAGTAAGGGTGGAGACAGCTACGAGCAGTACTTC. This encodes CASSKGGDSYEQYF. The chain couples TRBV7-2 to TRBJ2-7; tentative D call: TRBD1 (5 bases). Between the trimmed V and J ends, which lost 6 bases and 3 bases, there was a span of 15 bases. Germline V gene data show CDR1 as SGHTA and CDR2 as FQGNSA. The CDR3 length is 14 residues.

This clone was found a few times. The chain employs TRBV27 and TRBJ2-3, with 10 bases matching TRBD2. CDR3 length equals 17 residues. With 3 bases clipped from V and 4 bases from J, the junction kept 10 bases outside the gene matches. The germline V gene encodes CDR1 MNHEY and CDR2 SMNVEV (reference sequence). The CDR3 here is CASSFKPPAGGPDTQYF. In nucleotides, the CDR3 is TGTGCCAGCAGTTTTAAGCCCCCAGCGGGAGGGCCAGATACGCAGTATTTT.

V and J are TRBV18 and TRBJ2-7; TRBD1 aligns across 7 bases. V shed 6 bases and J 2 bases; nucleotides not matched to a gene: 7. There are 14 residues in the CDR3. Germline assignment: CDR1 KGHSH and CDR2 LQKENI. DNA for the CDR3: TGTGCCAGCTCGCCCCGGGACAGCCCCTACGAGCAGTACTTC. Translation gives CASSPRDSPYEQYF.

The chain combines TRBV7-2 with TRBJ1-2, with 9 bases identical to TRBD1. Germline trimming cut 2 bases from V and 2 bases from J; bases unmatched to any gene: 3. This CDR3 has 15 amino acids. Per germline, CDR1 SGHTA and CDR2 FQGNSA. CDR3: CASSLTGGKNYGYTF. DNA for the CDR3: TGTGCCAGCAGCTTAACAGGGGGCAAGAACTATGGCTACACCTTC.

This chain joins TRBV7-8 and TRBJ2-3; 9 bases line up with TRBD2. Germline CDR1 is SGHVS and CDR2 is FQNEAQ. V lost 5 bases, J lost 4 bases, and 7 bases stayed unmatched. The CDR3 loop spans 15 amino acids. The CDR3 nucleotides read TGTGCCAGCAGCCCGCGGGGGGGCCTAGCAGATACGCAGTATTTT. Translating gives CASSPRGGLADTQYF.

This clone showed up just once. The gene calls are TRBV6-6 and TRBJ1-4; D gene ambiguous. This CDR3 comprises 15 residues. In germline, CDR1 is MNHNY, CDR2 SVGAGI (reference sequence). The V and J ends lost 0 bases and 0 bases respectively, with 5 bases between them. CDR3 coding DNA: TGTGCCAGCAGTTACTCCCAGGCAACTAATGAAAAACTGTTTTTT. Protein sequence: CASSYSQATNEKLFF.

The V gene is TRBV6-6, the J gene TRBJ2-5; 14 bases are shared with TRBD2. Germline CDR1 is MNHNY and CDR2 is SVGAGI (reference sequence). J gave up 5 bases and V 4 bases, and 6 bases lay outside the gene matches. This CDR3 contains 16 residues. CDR3 sequence: CASSWPGTSGSETQYF. Written as DNA, the CDR3 is TGTGCCAGCAGTTGGCCCGGGACTAGCGGGAGTGAGACCCAGTACTTC.

The V gene is TRBV6-6, the J gene TRBJ1-2; TRBD1 agrees at 11 bases. The V segment lost 0 bases and the J segment 7 bases; nucleotides outside the gene matches: 4. This CDR3 comprises 15 residues. The V gene's germline CDR1 is MNHNY and CDR2 SVGAGI (reference sequence). CDR3 residues: CASSYSGQGAIGYTF. CDR3 bases: TGTGCCAGCAGTTACTCCGGACAGGGGGCTATTGGCTACACCTTC.

This clone was counted once. This rearrangement joins TRBV5-4 to TRBJ2-3; D is possibly TRBD2 (6 bases). Germline CDR1 reads SGHNT; CDR2 reads YYREEE (reference sequence). This CDR3 has 17 amino acids. Trimming removed 0 bases from V and 2 bases from J, with 16 bases in between. As DNA, the CDR3 is TGTGCCAGCAGCTTGGCCGCGGCGGGACTGCTCACAGATACGCAGTATTTT. Translating gives CASSLAAAGLLTDTQYF.

This chain connects TRBV5-4 to TRBJ1-1; a weak D match, TRBD1 (6 bases). CDR3 size: 14 residues. In germline, CDR1 is SGHNT, CDR2 YYREEE (reference sequence). Trimming stripped 1 base from V and 6 bases from J, with 13 bases between. The CDR3 loop is CASSLNRVRAEAFF. The CDR3 nucleotides read TGTGCCAGCAGCTTGAACAGGGTTCGCGCTGAAGCTTTCTTT. Drawing the rest from reference TRBV5-4 and TRBJ1-1, the complete variable domain is ETGVTQSPTHLIKTRGQQVTLRCSSQSGHNTVSWYQQALGQGPQFIFQYYREEENGRGNFPPRFSGLQFPNYSSELNVNALELDDSALYLCASSLNRVRAEAFFGQGTRLTVV.

The chain links TRBV7-2 to TRBJ1-2, with D maybe TRBD1 (6 bases). Germline loops: CDR1 SGHTA, CDR2 FQGNSA. The ends were cut back, 5 bases at V and 2 bases at J, with 12 bases in the middle. The CDR3 extends over 14 amino acids. CDR3 sequence (DNA): TGTGCCAGCAGCCCCCGGACAGAAAACTATGGCTACACCTTC. Protein sequence: CASSPRTENYGYTF.